This T cell receptor (beta chain) derives from a study of response to subunit inactivated influenza vaccine. Study-level results: The authors offered the suggestion that each seasonal influenza vaccination recruits few new T cells.

TCRdb ran MiXCR on the RT-PCR reads and lists one entry per CDR3 protein. The data show over 650,000 distinct CDR3 sequences, about 18% seen once. Worth noting for this clonotype: Its specificity is not known.

The CDR3 runs to 14 residues. The germline CDR1 and CDR2 sequences are KGHSH and LQKENI. Trimming shortened V by 2 bases and J by 6 bases, and 14 bases separated the two germline ends. V usage is TRBV18 and J usage is TRBJ2-7; D not certain. This TCR derives from a man aged 45-65 years who received an inactivated influenza vaccine. Sequencing was performed on PBMCs from blood, taken about 5 days after vaccination. The DNA for the CDR3 is TGTGCCAGCTCACCATCAACCAACCTCGGCGAGCAGTACTTC. It translates to CASSPSTNLGEQYF. Complete variable domain (other parts from reference TRBV18 and TRBJ2-7): NAGVMQNPRHLVRRRGQEARLRCSPMKGHSHVYWYRQLPEEGLKFMVYLQKENIIDESGMPKERFSAEFPKEGPSILRIQQVVRGDSAAYFCASSPSTNLGEQYFGPGTRLTVT.